This is a list of T cell receptor beta chains from one sample in a study of graft-versus-host responses after intestinal transplantation. These receptors have no identified antigens. Repertoires were generated with immunoSEQ multiplex PCR, while TCRdb's copy carries only in-frame clones and drops some. The sample comprises roughly 120,000 clones, approximately 93% of which are singletons, and 1% to 1.5% rests with the top ten. Sequenced here: unstimulated CD8+ T cells sorted from spleen or lymph node cells, sampled before transplant. Receptor source: a human donor who was the organ donor for an intestinal transplant. The CDR3 runs from the conserved cysteine through the conserved F or W. The order of the fields is CDR3 DNA, CDR3 protein, V gene, D gene, J gene, clone size. A D gene is named only where the DNA matches it firmly. Clone size is stated in some rows and not others, as once, few, many or a class when expanded.

TGTGCCAGCAGTGGATCAGGGGTCCCCTATGGCTACACCTTC CASSGSGVPYGYTF TRBV6-1 . TRBJ1-2 once
TGTGCCAGCAGTCTCCGACAGGGCGATCAGCCCCAGCATTTT CASSLRQGDQPQHF TRBV27 TRBD1 TRBJ1-5 .
TGTGCCAGCAGGCGGAACTATGGCTACACCTTC CASRRNYGYTF TRBV9 . TRBJ1-2 once
TGCAGCGCCGAAAGGATAACCGGGACTAGCAGTCTCACAGATACGCAGTATTTT CSAERITGTSSLTDTQYF TRBV29-1 TRBD2 TRBJ2-3 .
TGTGCCAGCAGCCCGAGCGGGAGCACAGATACGCAGTATTTT CASSPSGSTDTQYF TRBV9 . TRBJ2-3 .
TGTGCCAGCAGCCGGGACAGGGCTGAAAAACTGTTTTTT CASSRDRAEKLFF TRBV5-4 TRBD1 TRBJ1-4 .
TGTGCCAGCAGCTTAGCTAGCGGGACCTCCTACGAGCAGTACTTC CASSLASGTSYEQYF TRBV11-2 TRBD2 TRBJ2-7 .
TGTGCCAGCAGCCATACCGGGCCGTTTACTGGAAACACCATATATTTT CASSHTGPFTGNTIYF TRBV4-2 . TRBJ1-3 .
TGTGCCAGCAGCGTAGAACCGATCGGGGAGCTGTTTTTT CASSVEPIGELFF TRBV9 . TRBJ2-2 few
TGTGCCAGCAGTTCTAACAAGAACACTGAAGCTTTCTTT CASSSNKNTEAFF TRBV6-5 . TRBJ1-1 .
TGTGCCAGCAGCCCCAGGGGGAGGACTGAAGCTTTCTTT CASSPRGRTEAFF TRBV7-9 TRBD1 TRBJ1-1 .
TGCGCCAGCATTGGGGACGGCACTGAAGCTTTCTTT CASIGDGTEAFF TRBV5-1 . TRBJ1-1 .
TGTGCCAGCAGTTTATCACTAGCGCCCTCCTACAATGAGCAGTTCTTC CASSLSLAPSYNEQFF TRBV27 TRBD2 TRBJ2-1 .
TGTGCCATCAGTGAGCCTGACAGGGGGCAGGACACAGATACGCAGTATTTT CAISEPDRGQDTDTQYF TRBV10-3 TRBD1 TRBJ2-3 .
TGTGCCAGCAGTCCACCTACAACCAGGGACGAGCAGTACTTC CASSPPTTRDEQYF TRBV6-1 . TRBJ2-7 few
TGTGCCAGCAGTGATGTTATTCTGTTTCGCGAGCAGTACTTC CASSDVILFREQYF TRBV6-1 . TRBJ2-7 .
TGTGCCAGCAGTTTATCGGGACTCCCCGGGACCCAGTACTTC CASSLSGLPGTQYF TRBV27 . TRBJ2-5 .
TGTGCCAGCAGCACCGACGGGACTAGCGTGTACGAGCAGTACTTC CASSTDGTSVYEQYF TRBV5-4 TRBD2 TRBJ2-7 .
TGTGCCAGCAGTTCGGACTTCCAAGAGACCCAGTACTTC CASSSDFQETQYF TRBV6-1 . TRBJ2-5 once
TGTGCCAGTAGTTCCCGACAGGGGTTGAACACTGAAGCTTTCTTT CASSSRQGLNTEAFF TRBV19 TRBD1 TRBJ1-1 .
TGTGCCAGCAGCGTCTGGGGGAGCCGCAGCTCCTACGAGCAGTACTTC CASSVWGSRSSYEQYF TRBV7-9 . TRBJ2-7 .
TGCGCCAGCAGCCCGTCGAAGGCTGGCGAGCAGTACTTC CASSPSKAGEQYF TRBV4-1 . TRBJ2-7 .
TGTGCCAGCAGCCTCTACGAGCAGTACTTC CASSLYEQYF TRBV6-1 . TRBJ2-7 .
TGCGCCAGCAGCCAAGACTATGACATTGAGTCTATTTACACAGATACGCAGTATTTT CASSQDYDIESIYTDTQYF TRBV4-1 . TRBJ2-3 .
TGCGCCAGCAGCCCCCTAGGGGCCAGTCGGTCCTACGAGCAGTACTTC CASSPLGASRSYEQYF TRBV4-1 . TRBJ2-7 .
TGTGCCAGCAGCTCGACAGGGGGAACCTACGAGCAGTACTTC CASSSTGGTYEQYF TRBV5-5 TRBD1 TRBJ2-7 .
TGTGCCAGCAGCTCCCAGGGACTTCTATACAATGAGCAGTTCTTC CASSSQGLLYNEQFF TRBV13 . TRBJ2-1 once
TGTGCCAGCAGCGTAGGTGGAGTGGGGGAGCAGTACTTC CASSVGGVGEQYF TRBV9 . TRBJ2-7 .
TGTGCCAGCAGCCCTGCGGGGGAGGGAAAAAAACTGTTTTTT CASSPAGEGKKLFF TRBV7-9 . TRBJ1-4 .
TGTGCCAGCAGTTACCTAAGACAGTTCACTGAAGCTTTCTTT CASSYLRQFTEAFF TRBV6-6 . TRBJ1-1 .
TGTGCCAGCAGCTTAGCCCCAATCAGGGGACTGACTTCAGGGCAGTACTTC CASSLAPIRGLTSGQYF TRBV11-2 . TRBJ2-7 .
TGTGCCAGCAGTTTTACAGACTATGGCTACACCTTC CASSFTDYGYTF TRBV28 . TRBJ1-2 .
TGTGCCAGCAGCGCATCCGGGACAGGCTACGAGCAGTACTTC CASSASGTGYEQYF TRBV5-4 TRBD1 TRBJ2-7 .
TGTGCCACTTCCCGGGGCATGGGACTCGTAGGGTTCAGGGAGCAGTTCTTC CATSRGMGLVGFREQFF TRBV19 . TRBJ2-1 once
TGCGCCAGCAGCCAAGACCCCGGAGGGACCGCCACAGATACGCAGTATTTT CASSQDPGGTATDTQYF TRBV4-3 . TRBJ2-3 .
TGTGCCAGCAGCACCCGGTACTATGGCTACACCTTC CASSTRYYGYTF TRBV7-2 . TRBJ1-2 .
TGTGCCAGCAGCCTAGCCGAAGGGGTCCTCTACGAGCAGTACTTC CASSLAEGVLYEQYF TRBV5-5 . TRBJ2-7 .
TGCGCCAGCAGCCAAGATCTCGGGTCTGGAAACACCATATATTTT CASSQDLGSGNTIYF TRBV4-1 . TRBJ1-3 .
TGTGCCAGCAGCTGGAGTACCGGGGCTGGCACCGGGGAGCTGTTTTTT CASSWSTGAGTGELFF TRBV7-6 . TRBJ2-2 few
TGTGCCAGCAGGATTAGGACAGGGGGTAACTATGGCTACACCTTC CASRIRTGGNYGYTF TRBV9 TRBD1 TRBJ1-2 .
TGTGCCACCACGACCGGGAGCCACGAGCAGTACTTC CATTTGSHEQYF TRBV10-3 . TRBJ2-7 .
TGTGCCAGTAGTCCGCGCGGGACAGGGAGGGTCTATGGCTACACCTTC CASSPRGTGRVYGYTF TRBV19 TRBD1 TRBJ1-2 .
TGCGCCAGCAGTGAACTAGCGGGAGGCACAGATACGCAGTATTTT CASSELAGGTDTQYF TRBV10-2 TRBD2 TRBJ2-3 .